These 21 T cell receptor beta chains came from one sample sequenced in a study of T cell responses to AZD1222 COVID-19 vaccine. Data came from immunoSEQ multiplex PCR; TCRdb stores just in-frame clones and leaves some out. This table holds 100,000 to 150,000 clones, roughly 90% found once. The sample consisted of peripheral blood, taken on day 0 of AZD1222 vaccination. The receptors stem from an adult in good health.

J is TRBJ1-4 and V is TRBV21-1. TRBV21-1 is a recognized pseudogene. This CDR3 contains 15 residues. The CDR3 region is CASSALDWDNEKLFF. CDR3 DNA: TGTGCCAGCAGCGCTCTTGACTGGGATAATGAAAAACTGTTTTTT.

The chain couples TRBV24-1 to TRBJ2-1; 7 positions match TRBD2. This CDR3 comprises 14 residues. CDR1 and CDR2 from the germline V gene are KGHDR and SFDVKD. V lost 5 bases to trimming and J lost 0 bases; unmatched junction nucleotides: 0. The CDR3 DNA reads TGTGCCACCAGTGCGGGAGGCTCCTACAATGAGCAGTTCTTC. It yields the protein CATSAGGSYNEQFF.

This chain joins TRBV4-2 and TRBJ2-7; D unclear. CDR3 length equals 13 residues. V dropped 4 bases and J dropped 0 bases, with 7 bases sitting between them. Germline loops: CDR1 LGHNA, CDR2 YNFKEQ. In DNA form, the CDR3 reads TGTGCCAGCAGCCCCCGGAGCTCCTACGAGCAGTACTTC. Translating gives CASSPRSSYEQYF.

The V gene is TRBV19, the J gene TRBJ1-2, with D maybe TRBD1 (6 bases). The CDR3 has 13 residues. Germline V lookup: CDR1 LNHDA, CDR2 SQIVND (reference sequence). V dropped 7 bases and J dropped 5 bases, with 14 bases sitting between them. The CDR3 sequence is CASTRGQVYGYTF. DNA of the CDR3: TGTGCCAGTACCAGGGGTCAGGTTTATGGCTACACCTTC.

The sample holds one count of this clone. The junction and the germline gene differ at one end; a read error may be behind it. This chain's CDR3 is CASSQDWGSNYGHTF. CDR3 DNA: TGCGCCAGCAGCCAAGACTGGGGCTCTAACTATGGCCACACCTTC. The chain links TRBV4-1 to TRBJ1-2, with a tentative D call TRBD1 (5 bases). Per germline, CDR1 MGHRA and CDR2 YSYEKL. The CDR3 sequence is 15 residues long.

The gene calls are TRBV6-5 and TRBJ2-4; 7 nucleotides match TRBD1. The V and J ends lost 6 bases and 6 bases, in that order; junction bases with no gene match: 5. Germline assignment: CDR1 MNHEY and CDR2 SVGAGI. The CDR3 length is 13 residues. In DNA form, the CDR3 reads TGTGCCAGCAGCAAGGGACAGCCAAACATTCAGTACTTC. This sequence encodes CASSKGQPNIQYF.

V is TRBV2 and J is TRBJ2-2, with D possibly being TRBD1 (5 bases). In germline, CDR1 is SNHLY, CDR2 FYNNEI. Trimming took off 5 bases at V and 7 bases at J, with 11 bases between the two ends. The length of the CDR3 is 13 residues. CDR3 amino acids: CASSLRVDGELFF. The CDR3 DNA reads as TGTGCCAGCAGTCTCAGGGTGGACGGGGAGCTGTTTTTT.

This chain links TRBV6-5 with TRBJ2-1; 7 bases match TRBD1. The CDR3 consists of 15 residues. CDR1 is MNHEY, CDR2 SVGAGI, per germline. Trimming cost V 4 bases and J 6 bases; bases outside gene matches: 9. In nucleotides, the CDR3 is TGTGCCAGCAGTTCCCTTACTGGACAGGTCAATGAGCAGTTCTTC. Its protein product is CASSSLTGQVNEQFF.

This clone appeared a single time. The chain combines TRBV5-1 with TRBJ2-5; 8 bases match TRBD1. CDR3 size: 15 residues. The V and J ends lost 3 bases and 6 bases, in that order; junction bases with no gene match: 10. CDR1 and CDR2 (germline): SGHRS, YFSETQ. CDR3 loop: CASSSGQGPTKTQYF. DNA for the CDR3: TGCGCCAGCAGCTCCGGACAGGGCCCCACGAAGACCCAGTACTTC.

The rearrangement uses TRBV24-1 and TRBJ1-2, with D unresolved. Between the trimmed V and J ends, which lost 3 bases and 3 bases, there was a span of 13 bases. The germline V gene encodes CDR1 KGHDR and CDR2 SFDVKD. CDR3 length: 15 amino acids. CDR3 nucleotides: TGTGCCACCAGTGATGGTTCGGCTGGGGACTATGGCTACACCTTC. It translates to CATSDGSAGDYGYTF.

CDR3 sequence: CASGLMGGTEAFF. The CDR3 bases are TGTGCTAGTGGTTTGATGGGGGGCACTGAAGCTTTCTTT. The rearrangement uses TRBV12-5 and TRBJ1-1; D may be TRBD1 (5 bases). This CDR3 is built from 13 residues. Germline-derived CDR1 and CDR2 are LGHNT and FRNRAP. V shed 2 bases and J shed 4 bases, with 8 bases lying between them.

The chain is built from TRBV6-5 and TRBJ1-6; D gene unclear. Trimming removed 7 bases at V and 8 bases at J, with 12 bases between. The CDR3 is 13 residues long. Germline CDR1 MNHEY, CDR2 SVGAGI. CDR3 sequence (DNA): TGTGCCAGCAACGGAACACCGTATTCACCCCTCCACTTT. This gives the protein CASNGTPYSPLHF.

The chain recombines TRBV1 with TRBJ1-2. TRBV1 is an annotated pseudogene. The CDR3 covers 16 residues. The CDR3 bases are TGCACCAGCAGCCATTTACCGGACCGGGCGGGCTATGGCTACACCTTC. Residues: CTSSHLPDRAGYGYTF.

J is TRBJ2-1 and V is TRBV6-5; D gene unclear. The germline V and J ends were trimmed by 6 bases and 6 bases, with 12 bases remaining between them. Germline V gene data show CDR1 as MNHEY and CDR2 as SVGAGI. This CDR3 has 13 residues. DNA for the CDR3: TGTGCCAGCAGCCAGAACGGCGGCAATGAGCAGTTCTTC. Translation: CASSQNGGNEQFF.

The CDR3 DNA follows: TGCGCCAGCAGCTTTTTCGACTCGTCGTACGAGCAGTACTTC. Translation gives CASSFFDSSYEQYF. J is TRBJ2-7 and V is TRBV5-1; D is unclear. V lost 2 bases to trimming and J lost 4 bases, with 13 bases between them. The CDR3 has 14 amino acids. Germline values: CDR1 SGHRS, CDR2 YFSETQ.

V usage is TRBV6-5 and J usage is TRBJ2-1, with a possible D match to TRBD2 (7 bases). Germline assignment: CDR1 MNHEY and CDR2 SVGAGI. The V and J ends lost 8 bases and 0 bases respectively, with 14 bases between them. The CDR3 contains 15 residues. CDR3 DNA sequence: TGTGCCAGCGGGGGGGCAGGGCCCTCCTACAATGAGCAGTTCTTC. Translation: CASGGAGPSYNEQFF.

The chain recombines TRBV6-1 with TRBJ2-7; no clear D gene. CDR1 and CDR2 (germline): MNHNS, SASEGT. Trimming left V 3 bases short and J 3 bases short, with 9 bases between. CDR3 length equals 13 residues. The CDR3: CASSDGVLYEQYF. CDR3 sequence (DNA): TGTGCCAGCAGTGATGGGGTCCTCTACGAGCAGTACTTC.

This chain connects TRBV29-1 to TRBJ1-2; D is undetermined. The CDR3 consists of 12 residues. Germline loops: CDR1 SQVTM, CDR2 ANQGSEA. Trimming stripped 3 bases from V and 4 bases from J, with 9 bases between. The CDR3 region is CSVDLTSYGYTF. The CDR3 DNA reads TGCAGCGTTGACCTCACCTCCTATGGCTACACCTTC.

The chain employs TRBV19 and TRBJ2-7, with no clear D. CDR1 is LNHDA and CDR2 is SQIVND in the germline V gene (reference sequence). With 3 bases removed from V and 2 bases from J, the gap between germline ends came to 11 bases. The length of the CDR3 is 14 residues. The CDR3 DNA is TGTGCCAGTAGTATGGCCCCAGGTCCCTACGAGCAGTACTTC. Its translation: CASSMAPGPYEQYF.

The chain combines TRBV15 with TRBJ1-2, with D possibly matching TRBD1 (6 bases). The CDR3 spans 16 residues. In germline, CDR1 is LNHNV, CDR2 YYDKDF (reference sequence). V lost 1 base, J lost 0 bases, and 12 bases lay in between. This chain's CDR3 is CATSRGRGQSNYGYTF. The CDR3 DNA follows: TGTGCCACCAGCAGAGGAAGAGGACAGTCTAACTATGGCTACACCTTC.

The chain's CDR3 is CASSISGGYSYEQYF. DNA for the CDR3: TGTGCCAGTAGTATCTCGGGAGGCTACTCCTACGAGCAGTACTTC. The V gene is TRBV19, the J gene TRBJ2-7; 7 bases are shared with TRBD2. J gave up 0 bases and V 3 bases, and 5 bases lay outside the gene matches. Germline CDR1 reads LNHDA; CDR2 reads SQIVND (reference sequence). This CDR3 has 15 amino acids. Variable domain in full (rest from reference TRBV19 and TRBJ2-7): DGGITQSPKYLFRKEGQNVTLSCEQNLNHDAMYWYRQDPGQGLRLIYYSQIVNDFQKGDIAEGYSVSREKKESFPLTVTSAQKNPTAFYLCASSISGGYSYEQYFGPGTRLTVT.